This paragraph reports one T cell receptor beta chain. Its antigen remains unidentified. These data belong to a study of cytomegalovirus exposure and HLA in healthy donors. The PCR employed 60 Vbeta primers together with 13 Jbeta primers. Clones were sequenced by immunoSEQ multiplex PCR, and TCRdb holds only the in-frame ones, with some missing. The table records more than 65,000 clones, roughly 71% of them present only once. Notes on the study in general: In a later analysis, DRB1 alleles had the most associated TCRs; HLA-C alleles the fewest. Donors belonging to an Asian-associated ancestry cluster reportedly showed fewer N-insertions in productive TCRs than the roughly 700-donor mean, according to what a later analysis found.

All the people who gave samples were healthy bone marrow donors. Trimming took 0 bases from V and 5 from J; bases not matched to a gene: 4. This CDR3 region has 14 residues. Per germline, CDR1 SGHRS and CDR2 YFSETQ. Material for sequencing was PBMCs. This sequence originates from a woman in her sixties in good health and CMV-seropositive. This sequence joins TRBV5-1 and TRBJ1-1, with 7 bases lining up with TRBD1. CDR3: CASSLGDSQTEAFF. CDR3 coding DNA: TGCGCCAGCAGCTTGGGGGACAGCCAAACTGAAGCTTTCTTT.